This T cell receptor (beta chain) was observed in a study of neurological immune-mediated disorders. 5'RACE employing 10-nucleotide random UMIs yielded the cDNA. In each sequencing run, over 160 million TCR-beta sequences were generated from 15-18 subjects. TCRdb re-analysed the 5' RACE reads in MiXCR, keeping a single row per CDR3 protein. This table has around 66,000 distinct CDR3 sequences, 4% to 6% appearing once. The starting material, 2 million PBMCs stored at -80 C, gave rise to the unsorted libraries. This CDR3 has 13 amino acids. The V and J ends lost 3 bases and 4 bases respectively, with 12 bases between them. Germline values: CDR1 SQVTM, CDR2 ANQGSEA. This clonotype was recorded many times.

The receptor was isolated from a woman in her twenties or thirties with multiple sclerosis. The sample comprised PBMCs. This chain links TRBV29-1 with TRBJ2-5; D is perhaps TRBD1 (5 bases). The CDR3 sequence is CSVDQGSPETQYF. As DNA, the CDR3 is TGCAGCGTTGACCAGGGATCTCCAGAGACCCAGTACTTC.